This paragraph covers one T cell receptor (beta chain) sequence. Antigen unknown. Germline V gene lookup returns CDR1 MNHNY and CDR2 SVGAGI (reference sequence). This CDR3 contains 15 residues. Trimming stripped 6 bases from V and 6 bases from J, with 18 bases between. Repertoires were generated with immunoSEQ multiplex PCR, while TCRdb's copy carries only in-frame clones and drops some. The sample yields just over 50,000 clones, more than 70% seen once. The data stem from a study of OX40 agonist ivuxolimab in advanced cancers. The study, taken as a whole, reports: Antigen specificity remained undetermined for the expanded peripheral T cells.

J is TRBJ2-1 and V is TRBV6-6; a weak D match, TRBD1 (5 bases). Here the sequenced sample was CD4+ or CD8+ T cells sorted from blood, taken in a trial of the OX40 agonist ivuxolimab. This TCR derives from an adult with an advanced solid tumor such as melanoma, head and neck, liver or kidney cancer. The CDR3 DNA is TGTGCCAGCAGGACTGACAGTCTGACCTCCAATGAGCAGTTCTTC. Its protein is CASRTDSLTSNEQFF.